This T cell receptor (beta chain) was observed in a study of OX40 agonist ivuxolimab in advanced cancers. General study findings and limits: Patients who responded partially at 0.1-3.0 mg/kg showed clonal expansion ranking among the lowest.

Some clones are missing from TCRdb's copy, which holds only in-frame ones; the method was immunoSEQ multiplex PCR. Of about 98,000 clones listed, approximately 93% are singletons. This clone was seen a single time. Its antigen is currently unknown. Between the trimmed V and J ends, which lost 1 base and 0 bases, there was a span of 18 bases. Looked up from germline, CDR1 is LGHNA and CDR2 is YNFKEQ. CDR3 length: 18 residues. This sequence joins TRBV4-2 and TRBJ2-5; D remains unclear. The clonotype originates from an adult with an advanced solid tumor such as melanoma, head and neck, liver or kidney cancer. Sample: CD4+ or CD8+ T cells sorted from blood, taken in a trial of the OX40 agonist ivuxolimab. CDR3 DNA sequence: TGTGCCAGCAGCCAAGCTTTTTCCAGTCGGGCGGACCAAGAGACCCAGTACTTC. Encoded protein: CASSQAFSSRADQETQYF.